The sequence of this T cell receptor (beta chain) was determined in a study of Ad26.COV2.S vaccination and SARS-CoV-2 variants. Study conclusions and caveats: Placebo recipients showed lower spike-specific TCR breadth than vaccinees. In vaccinated individuals, spike-specific CD8+ and CD4+ T cell responses reportedly displayed substantial breadth.

With regard to this clone: Its target is unknown.

Libraries were prepared by immunoSEQ multiplex PCR; TCRdb keeps only in-frame clonotypes and omits some of them. This sample has around 400,000 clones, with 80% to 95% found just once. The treatment is: approximately 18 received Ad26.COV2.S at low or high dose, single or two shots; about 5 received placebo; per-sample allocation not given. At day 63 after the first vaccine or placebo injection, samples were drawn. Donation came from an adult in Boston who was aged 18-55 years. What was given as vaccine was an Ad26 vector encoding Wuhan-strain SARS-CoV-2 spike. CDR3 size: 13 residues. CDR1 is GTSNPN, CDR2 SVGIG, per germline (reference sequence). The V and J ends lost 3 bases and 9 bases, in that order; junction bases with no gene match: 6.

Specimen: peripheral blood, collected in a trial of Ad26.COV2.S vaccine versus placebo. This receptor was identified in a person between 18 and 65 years old who received the Ad26.COV2.S COVID-19 vaccine or a placebo. The chain carries TRBV30 and TRBJ2-1; 9 bases match TRBD1. CDR3 sequence (DNA): TGTGCCTGGAGAGGGACAGGGTACGGTGAGCAGTTCTTC. Its protein product is CAWRGTGYGEQFF.